Listed here are 30 T cell receptor beta chains from one sample, sequenced in a study of cytomegalovirus exposure and HLA in healthy donors. The assay was immunoSEQ multiplex PCR, and TCRdb's table has in-frame clones only and misses some. The sample lists approximately 65,000 clones; around 95% were seen once. Material: PBMCs. These receptors were collected from a man aged 18 to 30 in good health and CMV-seronegative.

The chain employs TRBV6-1 and TRBJ1-1; TRBD1 matches at 7 bases. The V segment lost 6 bases and the J segment 4 bases; nucleotides outside the gene matches: 5. This CDR3 region has 13 residues. Germline V gene sequence: CDR1 MNHNS, CDR2 SASEGT. The CDR3 bases are TGTGCCAGCAGGAACTCAGGGGGCACTGAAGCTTTCTTT. It yields the protein CASRNSGGTEAFF.

The chain combines TRBV13 with TRBJ2-2; TRBD1 might be the D (7 bases). Germline values: CDR1 PRHDT, CDR2 FYEKMQ (reference sequence). V was trimmed by 5 bases and J by 4 bases, leaving 14 bases between them. The CDR3 is 15 amino acids. CDR3 nucleotide sequence: TGTGCCAGCAGCGGGGGGACAGTTGCCACCGGGGAGCTGTTTTTT. Amino acid sequence: CASSGGTVATGELFF. Drawing the rest from reference TRBV13 and TRBJ2-2, the complete variable domain is AAGVIQSPRHLIKEKRETATLKCYPIPRHDTVYWYQQGPGQDPQFLISFYEKMQSDKGSIPDRFSAQQFSDYHSELNMSSLELGDSALYFCASSGGTVATGELFFGEGSRLTVL.

V gene TRBV19 combines with J gene TRBJ1-2; 7 bases agree with TRBD1. This CDR3 spans 14 amino acids. The V gene's germline CDR1 is LNHDA and CDR2 SQIVND (reference sequence). The ends lost 5 bases at V and 8 bases at J; junction bases unmatched: 11. CDR3 residues: CASSRQGSSRGYTF. As DNA, the CDR3 is TGTGCCAGTAGTCGACAGGGTTCTTCTCGGGGCTACACCTTC.

The chain is built from TRBV6-6 and TRBJ1-2; TRBD1 is a possible D gene (5 bases). Germline CDR1 reads MNHNY; CDR2 reads SVGAGI (reference sequence). This CDR3 has 12 residues. The germline V and J ends were trimmed by 4 bases and 7 bases, with 10 bases remaining between them. In nucleotides, the CDR3 is TGTGCCAGCAGTTCCGGCGGGGGTGGCTACACCTTC. It codes for CASSSGGGGYTF.

This clone was observed a few times. This chain connects TRBV15 to TRBJ1-5; the D gene is possibly TRBD1 (6 bases). Germline values: CDR1 LNHNV, CDR2 YYDKDF (reference sequence). CDR3 length: 14 amino acids. The V end was cut by 3 bases, the J end by 4 bases, with 10 bases between. In nucleotides, the CDR3 is TGTGCCACCAGCAGTGGGACACCTAATCAGCCCCAGCATTTT. It codes for CATSSGTPNQPQHF.

The gene calls are TRBV30 and TRBJ1-1; 8 bases are a match to TRBD1. V lost 4 bases and J lost 5; bases outside the gene matches: 9. The CDR3 sequence is 14 residues long. CDR1 and CDR2 from the germline V gene are GTSNPN and SVGIG (reference sequence). The CDR3: CAWTPGQGGTEAFF. CDR3 DNA: TGTGCCTGGACCCCCGGACAGGGAGGAACTGAAGCTTTCTTT. Filled out from reference TRBV30 and TRBJ1-1, the complete variable domain reads SQTIHQWPATLVQPVGSPLSLECTVEGTSNPNLYWYRQAAGRGLQLLFYSVGIGQISSEVPQNLSASRPQDRQFILSSKKLLLSDSGFYLCAWTPGQGGTEAFFGQGTRLTVV.

The V gene is TRBV13, the J gene TRBJ1-2, with D unclear. The germline gives CDR1 PRHDT, CDR2 FYEKMQ (reference sequence). Trimming took off 0 bases at V and 2 bases at J, with 10 bases between the two ends. The CDR3 spans 15 residues. This CDR3 reads CASSLGGGRNYGYTF. The CDR3 bases are TGTGCCAGCAGCTTAGGGGGAGGGCGGAACTATGGCTACACCTTC.

About this clone itself: At the DNA level, this CDR3 is encoded by other sequences in the same sample as well. The gene calls are TRBV2 and TRBJ2-6; possible D gene TRBD1, 5 bases. The CDR3 extends over 18 amino acids. Germline V gives CDR1 SNHLY, CDR2 FYNNEI. The V end was cut by 7 bases, the J end by 0 bases, with 19 bases between. CDR3 amino acids: CASIVLDSFFSGANVLTF. The CDR3 region has the DNA TGTGCCAGCATTGTTCTAGACAGTTTTTTCTCTGGGGCCAACGTCCTGACTTTC.

V is TRBV10-2 and J is TRBJ1-2; 9 positions match TRBD1. The J segment lost 6 bases and the V segment lost 0 bases, leaving 17 bases of the junction unmatched. This CDR3 has 19 residues. CDR1 WSHSY and CDR2 SAAADI come from the germline V gene. Here the CDR3 reads CASSESGLTTGGYYNGYTF. In nucleotides, the CDR3 is TGCGCCAGCAGTGAGTCGGGTTTGACTACAGGGGGCTACTATAATGGCTACACCTTC.

A single count supports this clone. The chain joins TRBV21-1 to TRBJ1-2; the table's D gene call, TRBD1, was not cross checked with the DNA. TRBV21-1 is a pseudogene. The CDR3 has 13 amino acids. The CDR3 loop reads CASSHLTEDGYTF. The CDR3 bases are TGTGCCAGCAGCCATCTTACAGAAGATGGCTACACCTTC.

The chain uses TRBV28 and TRBJ1-6; D may be TRBD1 (6 bases). V was shortened by 7 bases and J by 2 bases, with 15 bases between the two germline ends. In germline, CDR1 is MDHEN, CDR2 SYDVKM. The CDR3 has 16 residues. DNA of the CDR3: TGTGCCAGCACCACTCGAGGGGGTGCCTATAATTCACCCCTCCACTTT. Translating it yields CASTTRGGAYNSPLHF. Full variable domain (outside the CDR3, taken from reference TRBV28 and TRBJ1-6): DVKVTQSSRYLVKRTGEKVFLECVQDMDHENMFWYRQDPGLGLRLIYFSYDVKMKEKGDIPEGYSVSREKKERFSLILESASTNQTSMYLCASTTRGGAYNSPLHFGNGTRLTVT.

The rearrangement links TRBV4-1 to TRBJ2-5; a weak D match, TRBD1 (5 bases). The CDR3 runs 13 residues. Germline CDR1 is MGHRA and CDR2 is YSYEKL. V lost 3 bases, J lost 3 bases, and 8 bases lay in between. CDR3 region: CASSQAGKETQYF. The DNA of the CDR3 is TGCGCCAGCAGCCAGGCAGGGAAAGAGACCCAGTACTTC.

This chain uses TRBV4-2 with TRBJ2-2; D remains ambiguous. The CDR3 has 14 amino acids. Deletions cut 0 bases from V and 2 bases from J, with 4 bases between. The germline V gene encodes CDR1 LGHNA and CDR2 YNFKEQ. This CDR3 is CASSQERNTGELFF. In nucleotides, the CDR3 is TGTGCCAGCAGCCAAGAGCGAAACACCGGGGAGCTGTTTTTT.

The chain couples TRBV4-1 to TRBJ2-7; D is unresolved. The CDR3 totals 15 residues. Trimming removed 6 bases from V and 2 bases from J, with 17 bases in between. CDR1 and CDR2 (germline): MGHRA, YSYEKL. The CDR3 DNA follows: TGCGCCAGCAGTCCAAGAAACTATACCGCCTACGAGCAGTACTTC. Its translation: CASSPRNYTAYEQYF.

In DNA, the CDR3 is TGTGCCAGCAGCCCCCCGGACAGGGGCCTTCAGCCCCAGCATTTT. Amino acid sequence: CASSPPDRGLQPQHF. The chain is built from TRBV16 and TRBJ1-5, with 9 nucleotides matching TRBD1. V lost 4 bases and J lost 6; bases outside the gene matches: 7. This CDR3 contains 15 residues. Germline-derived CDR1 and CDR2 are KGHSY and FQNENV.

The chain carries TRBV18 and TRBJ1-2; 7 nucleotides align to TRBD1. The V gene end was trimmed by 6 bases and the J gene end by 4 bases; junction bases not matched to a gene: 5. The CDR3 is 13 residues long. The germline gives CDR1 KGHSH, CDR2 LQKENI. The CDR3 region has the DNA TGTGCCAGCTCTCTTCCAGGGGGCTATGGCTACACCTTC. Residues: CASSLPGGYGYTF.

The chain combines TRBV29-1 with TRBJ1-5; perhaps TRBD1 as D (6 bases). Per the germline V gene, CDR1 is SQVTM and CDR2 is ANQGSEA. The length of the CDR3 is 13 residues. Trimming stripped 6 bases from V and 2 bases from J, with 11 bases between. This chain's CDR3 is CSVGQGGNQPQHF. The CDR3 DNA is TGCAGCGTGGGACAAGGGGGCAATCAGCCCCAGCATTTT.

CDR3 sequence: CASSHPGGPNNEQFF. The CDR3, as DNA: TGTGCCAGCAGCCACCCCGGGGGACCAAACAATGAGCAGTTCTTC. J is TRBJ2-1 and V is TRBV4-2, with a weak D call TRBD2 (6 bases). The length of the CDR3 is 15 residues. Germline V gene data show CDR1 as LGHNA and CDR2 as YNFKEQ. Trimming removed 3 bases from V and 5 bases from J, with 14 bases in between.

In its sample, this clone was seen once. The gene calls are TRBV5-5 and TRBJ1-3; maybe TRBD1 (5 bases). This CDR3 spans 15 amino acids. Germline assignment: CDR1 SGHKS and CDR2 YYEKEE (reference sequence). With 2 bases removed from V and 8 bases from J, the gap between germline ends came to 17 bases. The CDR3 sequence: CASSFLPWGMDTIYF. The CDR3 DNA follows: TGTGCCAGCAGCTTTTTACCCTGGGGCATGGACACCATATATTTT.

CDR3 DNA sequence: TGTGCCAGTAGTATAGTCGGGGGGGCCGAGACCCAGTACTTC. Protein product: CASSIVGGAETQYF. This sequence joins TRBV19 and TRBJ2-5, with TRBD2 matching over 8 bases. Losses at the gene ends were 1 base for V and 5 bases for J; bases not matched to a gene: 3. Per the germline V gene, CDR1 is LNHDA and CDR2 is SQIVND (reference sequence). The CDR3 contains 14 residues.

Only one count was recorded for this clone. This sequence joins TRBV30 and TRBJ1-1, with 7 positions matching TRBD1. This CDR3 has 13 amino acids. V shed 2 bases, J shed 4 bases, and the junction held 4 bases outside the gene matches. Looked up from germline, CDR1 is GTSNPN and CDR2 is SVGIG (reference sequence). Here the CDR3 reads CAWSPPGGTEAFF. The DNA of the CDR3 is TGTGCCTGGAGTCCCCCAGGGGGCACTGAAGCTTTCTTT.

The CDR3 bases are TGTGCCAGCAGTTTCCGGGACAGGGTCTACGAGCAGTACTTC. Protein product: CASSFRDRVYEQYF. V and J are TRBV28 and TRBJ2-7; 9 positions agree with TRBD1. The CDR3 length is 14 residues. CDR1 and CDR2 (germline): MDHEN, SYDVKM. V lost 3 bases and J lost 3; bases outside the gene matches: 3.

The chain employs TRBV6-1 and TRBJ2-7, with 10 bases that match TRBD1. This CDR3 is 15 amino acids long. Per germline, CDR1 MNHNS and CDR2 SASEGT. J gave up 6 bases and V 3 bases, and 8 bases lay outside the gene matches. Written as DNA, the CDR3 is TGTGCCAGCAGTGAGCAGGGACAGGGGTCCGGCGAGCAGTACTTC. As protein: CASSEQGQGSGEQYF.

The CDR3 spells CASSSLLGAGTGFQETQYF. The CDR3 DNA sequence: TGTGCCAGCAGCTCCCTGTTGGGTGCGGGGACAGGTTTTCAAGAGACCCAGTACTTC. The chain links TRBV7-6 to TRBJ2-5, with 8 bases fitting TRBD1. The CDR3 spans 19 residues. J lost 2 bases, V lost 4 bases, and 18 bases had no gene match. Germline V gives CDR1 SGHVS, CDR2 FNYEAQ.

This clone has only one observation. The CDR3 nucleotides are TGTGCCAGCAGCGGAGAGGGGGAGCTGTTTTTT. It is translated as CASSGEGELFF. The chain couples TRBV9 to TRBJ2-2; D not certain. From germline, CDR1 is SGDLS and CDR2 YYNGEE. Trimming removed 3 bases at V and 8 bases at J, with 5 bases between. The CDR3 contains 11 residues.

As DNA, the CDR3 is TGTGCCAGCAGTGGATTAGGGGGACCGAGCTCCTACGAGCAGTACTTC. Translation gives CASSGLGGPSSYEQYF. V gene TRBV6-1 combines with J gene TRBJ2-7, with D perhaps matching TRBD1 (6 bases). Germline V gene data show CDR1 as MNHNS and CDR2 as SASEGT. V was cut by 4 bases and J by 0 bases, with 16 bases left in between. The CDR3 length is 16 residues.

This clone was recorded once. This sequence joins TRBV19 and TRBJ2-1, with 7 bases fitting TRBD1. CDR1 is LNHDA, CDR2 SQIVND, per germline (reference sequence). The CDR3 runs to 15 residues. V was clipped by 4 bases and J by 0 bases; unmatched bases: 3. CDR3 loop: CASSTQGSSYNEQFF. As DNA, the CDR3 is TGTGCCAGTAGTACACAGGGGAGCTCCTACAATGAGCAGTTCTTC.

The chain has TRBV18 and TRBJ1-2; the D is unclear. The CDR3 covers 14 residues. V was shortened by 0 bases and J by 2 bases, with 7 bases between the two germline ends. Germline-derived CDR1 and CDR2 are KGHSH and LQKENI. CDR3 amino acids: CASSPPAANYGYTF. The CDR3 DNA reads as TGTGCCAGCTCACCACCGGCGGCAAACTATGGCTACACCTTC.

The chain's CDR3 is CASSPSSGGEQYF. The CDR3 DNA reads as TGTGCCAGCAGCCCCTCGTCCGGGGGCGAGCAGTACTTC. This chain links TRBV7-9 with TRBJ2-7, with D perhaps matching TRBD2 (6 bases). Germline V gives CDR1 SEHNR, CDR2 FQNEAQ (reference sequence). The germline V and J ends were trimmed by 5 bases and 6 bases, with 14 bases remaining between them. The CDR3 is 13 amino acids.

The rearrangement links TRBV28 to TRBJ1-5; D is unclear. CDR1 is MDHEN, CDR2 SYDVKM, per germline. The germline V and J ends were trimmed by 3 bases and 3 bases, with 15 bases remaining between them. This CDR3 has 16 residues. The CDR3 DNA follows: TGTGCCAGCAGTTTGTATCGTTTGGCCACCAATCAGCCCCAGCATTTT. Its translation is CASSLYRLATNQPQHF.